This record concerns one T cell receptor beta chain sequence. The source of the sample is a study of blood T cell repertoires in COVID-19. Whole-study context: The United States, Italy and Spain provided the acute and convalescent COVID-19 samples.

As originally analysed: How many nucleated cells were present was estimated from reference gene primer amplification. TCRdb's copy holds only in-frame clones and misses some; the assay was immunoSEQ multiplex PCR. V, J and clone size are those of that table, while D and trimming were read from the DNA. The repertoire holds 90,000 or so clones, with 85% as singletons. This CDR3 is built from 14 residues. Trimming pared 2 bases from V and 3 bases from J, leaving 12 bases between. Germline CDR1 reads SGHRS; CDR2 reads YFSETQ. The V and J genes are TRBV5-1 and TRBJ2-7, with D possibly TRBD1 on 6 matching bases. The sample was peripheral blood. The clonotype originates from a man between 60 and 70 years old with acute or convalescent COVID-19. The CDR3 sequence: CASSFSGQLYEQYF. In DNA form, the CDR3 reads TGCGCCAGCAGCTTTTCGGGACAACTCTACGAGCAGTACTTC.